Sequencing of this TCR beta chain was carried out in a study of blood T cell repertoires in COVID-19. The overall study: T cells, B-cell-depleted T cells, or PBMCs supplied cDNA or gDNA.

The CDR3 runs 14 residues. Trimming took 6 bases from V and 5 from J, leaving 16 bases between them. The germline V gene encodes CDR1 MNHEY and CDR2 SVGEGT. Sequenced by immunoSEQ multiplex PCR; TCRdb stores in-frame clones only, minus some. The sample records hundreds of thousands of clones, roughly four fifths being singletons. Sequenced sample: peripheral blood. This receptor was taken from a woman aged 80 or older with COVID-19, enrolled during active disease. The chain has TRBV6-2 or TRBV6-3 and TRBJ2-5; tentative D call: TRBD2 (6 bases). As DNA, the CDR3 is TGTGCCAGCAGCCTAGTTTTAGCGGCGGAGACCCAGTACTTC. Amino acid sequence: CASSLVLAAETQYF.